A selection of T cell receptor beta chains follows, all from one sample in a study of CD8 T cells in ankylosing spondylitis. MiXCR, applied by TCRdb to the 5' RACE reads, yields one record per CDR3 protein. Among 700,000 to 1,000,000 distinct CDR3 sequences listed, about 12% were seen once. Material: blood, either unsorted or a sorted T cell fraction (not recorded which). The receptor source for this set is a male donor with ankylosing spondylitis. Each CDR3 is given with its conserved first and last residue. The order of the fields is CDR3 protein, CDR3 DNA, V gene, J gene, clone size, D gene. A D gene is named only where the DNA matches it firmly. Some rows mark clone size as missing; the rest say once, few, many or name a class of expanded clone.

cdr3_aa: CASRPALWTGNYEQYF
cdr3_nt: TGTGCCAGCAGGCCGGCCCTATGGACAGGGAACTACGAGCAGTACTTC
v_call: TRBV11-2
j_call: TRBJ2-7
clone_size: few
d_call: TRBD1

cdr3_aa: CASSFQEGWTGGRDTQYF
cdr3_nt: TGTGCCAGCAGTTTTCAAGAAGGGTGGACAGGGGGTCGGGATACGCAGTATTTT
v_call: TRBV28
j_call: TRBJ2-3
clone_size: few
d_call: TRBD1

cdr3_aa: CASTRGVGLEQYF
cdr3_nt: TGTGCCAGTACCCGAGGGGTAGGGCTCGAGCAGTACTTC
v_call: TRBV19
j_call: TRBJ2-7
clone_size: few
d_call: .

cdr3_aa: CASSLGRAGGDNTDTQYF
cdr3_nt: TGCGCCAGCAGCTTGGGTCGAGCGGGCGGAGACAACACAGATACGCAGTATTTT
v_call: TRBV5-1
j_call: TRBJ2-3
clone_size: many
d_call: .

cdr3_aa: CSARPRTSGDTQYF
cdr3_nt: TGCAGTGCCCGACCGAGAACTAGCGGAGATACGCAGTATTTT
v_call: TRBV20-1
j_call: TRBJ2-3
clone_size: few
d_call: TRBD2

cdr3_aa: CSAKLAGDLTDTQYF
cdr3_nt: TGCAGTGCTAAACTAGCGGGAGATTTGACAGATACGCAGTATTTT
v_call: TRBV20-1
j_call: TRBJ2-3
clone_size: .
d_call: TRBD2

cdr3_aa: CASSLVGQSMSGAYEQYF
cdr3_nt: TGTGCCAGCAGCTTAGTTGGACAGAGCATGAGCGGGGCCTACGAGCAGTACTTC
v_call: TRBV7-8
j_call: TRBJ2-7
clone_size: .
d_call: .

cdr3_aa: CSVEDTGIKYNEQFF
cdr3_nt: TGCAGCGTTGAAGATACGGGGATTAAGTACAATGAGCAGTTCTTC
v_call: TRBV29-1
j_call: TRBJ2-1
clone_size: few
d_call: .

cdr3_aa: CASSLLAVADTQYF
cdr3_nt: TGTGCCAGCAGCCTGCTCGCAGTCGCAGATACGCAGTATTTT
v_call: TRBV11-2
j_call: TRBJ2-3
clone_size: many
d_call: .

cdr3_aa: CASSLGMSGGYYNEQFF
cdr3_nt: TGCGCCAGCAGCTTGGGGATGAGTGGCGGTTACTACAATGAGCAGTTCTTC
v_call: TRBV5-1
j_call: TRBJ2-1
clone_size: .
d_call: .

cdr3_aa: CASTSGGAYYGYTF
cdr3_nt: TGTGCCAGCACCTCAGGCGGGGCCTACTATGGCTACACCTTC
v_call: TRBV6-1
j_call: TRBJ1-2
clone_size: .
d_call: .

cdr3_aa: CASSLVSPGGGTDTQYF
cdr3_nt: TGTGCCAGCAGCTTAGTATCTCCGGGGGGCGGCACAGATACGCAGTATTTT
v_call: TRBV11-2
j_call: TRBJ2-3
clone_size: few
d_call: .

cdr3_aa: CSASQGAFSYEQYF
cdr3_nt: TGCAGTGCTAGCCAGGGGGCCTTCTCCTACGAGCAGTACTTC
v_call: TRBV20-1
j_call: TRBJ2-7
clone_size: .
d_call: TRBD1

cdr3_aa: CSARVGTDPYNEQFF
cdr3_nt: TGCAGTGCTAGAGTTGGGACAGATCCCTACAATGAGCAGTTCTTC
v_call: TRBV20-1
j_call: TRBJ2-1
clone_size: few
d_call: TRBD1

cdr3_aa: CASSFGPGLGEQYF
cdr3_nt: .
v_call: TRBV7-2
j_call: TRBJ2-7
clone_size: .
d_call: .

cdr3_aa: CASSPLPGEQFF
cdr3_nt: TGTGCCAGCAGTCCTCTCCCAGGGGAGCAGTTCTTC
v_call: TRBV27
j_call: TRBJ2-1
clone_size: few
d_call: .

cdr3_aa: CASSSLGQGPSYEQYF
cdr3_nt: TGTGCCAGCAGCTCGTTAGGACAGGGGCCATCCTACGAGCAGTACTTC
v_call: TRBV11-2
j_call: TRBJ2-7
clone_size: few
d_call: TRBD1

cdr3_aa: CASSFMGTEAFF
cdr3_nt: TGTGCCAGCAGTTTTATGGGGACTGAAGCTTTCTTT
v_call: TRBV12-3/TRBV12-4
j_call: TRBJ1-1
clone_size: many
d_call: .

cdr3_aa: CASSSGYSNEKLFF
cdr3_nt: TGTGCCAGCAGCTCAGGGTATTCCAATGAAAAACTGTTTTTT
v_call: TRBV5-6
j_call: TRBJ1-4
clone_size: .
d_call: .

cdr3_aa: CASSPTTSGRYEQYF
cdr3_nt: TGCGCCAGCAGTCCGACGACTAGCGGGAGATACGAGCAGTACTTC
v_call: TRBV10-2
j_call: TRBJ2-7
clone_size: many
d_call: TRBD2

cdr3_aa: CASSLFLAGGESGELFF
cdr3_nt: TGTGCCAGCAGCTTATTTTTAGCGGGAGGAGAGTCCGGGGAGCTGTTTTTT
v_call: TRBV7-8
j_call: TRBJ2-2
clone_size: few
d_call: TRBD2

cdr3_aa: CASSQDRPGTGDTQYF
cdr3_nt: TGCGCCAGCAGCCAAGACCGTCCCGGGACAGGGGATACGCAGTATTTT
v_call: TRBV4-3
j_call: TRBJ2-3
clone_size: .
d_call: TRBD1

cdr3_aa: CASSLIVGGHYNEQFF
cdr3_nt: TGTGCCAGCAGCTTAATTGTGGGAGGCCACTACAATGAGCAGTTCTTC
v_call: TRBV7-2
j_call: TRBJ2-1
clone_size: many
d_call: .

cdr3_aa: CSARRDRGSSEAFF
cdr3_nt: TGCAGTGCTAGACGGGACAGGGGGAGCAGTGAAGCTTTCTTT
v_call: TRBV20-1
j_call: TRBJ1-1
clone_size: .
d_call: TRBD1

cdr3_aa: CASSAGGGSSGELFF
cdr3_nt: TGTGCCAGCAGTGCCGGGGGGGGAAGCTCCGGGGAGCTGTTTTTT
v_call: TRBV6-1
j_call: TRBJ2-2
clone_size: few
d_call: TRBD2